This passage covers 12 T cell receptor beta chains from one sample sequenced in a study of T cells in tumors after PD-1 blockade. Sequenced by immunoSEQ multiplex PCR; TCRdb stores in-frame clones only, minus some. The sample consists of several thousand clones, approximately 70% of them appearing once. Sequenced here: tumor tissue, sampled after anti-PD-1 treatment. The receptors come from a human donor with basal cell carcinoma.

This chain uses TRBV7-2 with TRBJ1-2, with 9 bases lining up with TRBD1. There are 13 residues in the CDR3. Trimming cost V 6 bases and J 8 bases; bases outside gene matches: 7. In germline, CDR1 is SGHTA, CDR2 FQGNSA. CDR3 amino acids: CASSQTGGLGYTF. In nucleotides, the CDR3 is TGTGCCAGCAGTCAAACAGGGGGCTTAGGCTACACCTTC.

The CDR3 reads CASHRTVANYGYTF. CDR3 in DNA: TGTGCCAGTCATCGGACGGTAGCTAACTATGGCTACACCTTC. The V call is TRBV2, the J call TRBJ1-2, with unresolved D. V was cut by 9 bases and J by 0 bases, with 14 bases left in between. This CDR3 contains 14 residues. In germline, CDR1 is SNHLY, CDR2 FYNNEI.

In its sample, this clone was seen a few times. The chain employs TRBV29-1 and TRBJ2-3, with TRBD1 identical over 8 bases. Germline V gene lookup returns CDR1 SQVTM and CDR2 ANQGSEA. Trimming cost V 7 bases and J 1 base; bases outside gene matches: 4. The CDR3 covers 13 residues. The chain's CDR3 is CSASTGGTDTQYF. As DNA, the CDR3 is TGCAGCGCCTCGACAGGGGGCACAGATACGCAGTATTTT.

The chain recombines TRBV2 with TRBJ2-1; weak D call: TRBD2 (7 bases). The CDR3 is 19 residues long. The germline gives CDR1 SNHLY, CDR2 FYNNEI. The V end was cut by 11 bases, the J end by 0 bases, with 29 bases between. CDR3 region: CARCEGGAGEGSSYNEQFF. CDR3 sequence (DNA): TGTGCCCGCTGTGAGGGGGGGGCGGGGGAGGGGAGCTCCTACAATGAGCAGTTCTTC.

The chain recombines TRBV19 with TRBJ2-5; 8 bases are a match to TRBD1. The CDR3 spans 17 residues. Germline trimming cut 9 bases from V and 5 bases from J; bases unmatched to any gene: 20. CDR1 and CDR2 (germline): LNHDA, SQIVND (reference sequence). The CDR3 nucleotides read TGTGCCAGCCCCAGGAGGTTCCAGGGGGCGCCTCAGGAGACCCAGTACTTC. Residues: CASPRRFQGAPQETQYF.

This rearrangement joins TRBV7-6 to TRBJ1-1; D perhaps matches TRBD1 (5 bases). Germline V gene sequence: CDR1 SGHVS, CDR2 FNYEAQ. V was trimmed by 4 bases and J by 4 bases, leaving 10 bases between them. The CDR3 runs to 13 residues. This chain's CDR3 is CASSSAGGTEAFF. As DNA, the CDR3 is TGTGCCAGCAGCTCCGCGGGGGGCACTGAAGCTTTCTTT.

The chain links TRBV29-1 to TRBJ1-1; D not certain. The CDR3 has 13 amino acids. V lost 3 bases and J 4 bases, leaving 12 bases between the germline ends. Per the germline V gene, CDR1 is SQVTM and CDR2 is ANQGSEA. The CDR3 reads CSVDGISVTEAFF. CDR3 sequence (DNA): TGCAGCGTTGATGGGATATCGGTCACTGAAGCTTTCTTT.

The V call is TRBV3-1 (or the pseudogene TRBV3-2), the J call TRBJ1-2; D might be TRBD1 (6 bases). Germline CDR1 is LGHDT and CDR2 is YNNKEL (reference sequence). The CDR3 is made up of 15 amino acids. Trimming took 5 bases from V and 2 from J, leaving 15 bases between them. The CDR3: CASSGSGAGNYGYTF. CDR3 coding DNA: TGTGCCAGCAGCGGCTCGGGGGCAGGGAACTATGGCTACACCTTC.

This clone showed up just a few times. This chain connects TRBV5-6 to TRBJ2-5; D perhaps matches TRBD1 (5 bases). The V and J ends lost 4 bases and 5 bases respectively, with 21 bases between them. This CDR3 comprises 16 residues. Germline assignment: CDR1 SGHDT and CDR2 YYEEEE. The CDR3 DNA sequence: TGTGCCAGCAGCCAAATAAAGACAGACCCCCGGGAGACCCAGTACTTC. Protein product: CASSQIKTDPRETQYF.

This rearrangement joins TRBV9 to TRBJ2-2; 8 nucleotides line up with TRBD1. CDR1 and CDR2 (germline): SGDLS, YYNGEE. This CDR3 has 13 amino acids. J lost 7 bases, V lost 8 bases, and 7 bases had no gene match. The CDR3 bases are TGTGCCAGTGACAGGGGCCGAGGCGGGGAGCTGTTTTTT. This encodes CASDRGRGGELFF.

The rearrangement uses TRBV14 and TRBJ1-2; D not certain. Trimming pared 1 base from V and 3 bases from J, leaving 12 bases between. Germline V gene sequence: CDR1 SGHDN, CDR2 FVKESK. This CDR3 has 15 amino acids. Written as DNA, the CDR3 is TGTGCCAGCAGCCAAGCGACCCCGCAGGACTATGGCTACACCTTC. Residues: CASSQATPQDYGYTF. The full variable domain, completed using reference TRBV14 and TRBJ1-2, is EAGVTQFPSHSVIEKGQTVTLRCDPISGHDNLYWYRRVMGKEIKFLLHFVKESKQDESGMPNNRFLAERTGGTYSTLKVQPAELEDSGVYFCASSQATPQDYGYTFGSGTRLTVV.

V and J are TRBV19 and TRBJ2-2; D is unclear. V lost 8 bases and J lost 1, with 17 bases in between. The CDR3 spans 16 residues. From germline, CDR1 is LNHDA and CDR2 SQIVND (reference sequence). The CDR3 nucleotides are TGTGCCAGTGAACCCGGTAGGACCCTGAACACCGGGGAGCTGTTTTTT. Amino acids: CASEPGRTLNTGELFF.